This passage covers 21 T cell receptor beta chains from one sample sequenced in a study of blood T cell repertoires in COVID-19. Data came from immunoSEQ multiplex PCR; TCRdb stores just in-frame clones and leaves some out. The sample carries 85,000 to 120,000 clones, under 90% recorded once. Sequencing used peripheral blood. These receptors all stem from a woman in her fifties or sixties with acute or convalescent COVID-19.

The V gene is TRBV29-1, the J gene TRBJ2-7; 11 positions match TRBD1. After removal of 3 bases from V and 4 bases from J, the junction contained 11 bases not matched to a gene. Looked up from germline, CDR1 is SQVTM and CDR2 is ANQGSEA. The CDR3 contains 16 residues. The CDR3 loop is CSVEESWDRGIYEQYF. The CDR3 DNA sequence: TGCAGCGTTGAGGAGAGTTGGGACAGGGGGATTTACGAGCAGTACTTC.

The V and J genes are TRBV7-2 and TRBJ1-4; possibly TRBD1 for D (5 bases). V lost 3 bases and J 3 bases, leaving 11 bases between the germline ends. The V gene's germline CDR1 is SGHTA and CDR2 FQGNSA. The CDR3 sequence is 15 residues long. CDR3 protein: CASSFRARPNEKLFF. As DNA, the CDR3 is TGTGCCAGCAGCTTCAGGGCACGCCCTAATGAAAAACTGTTTTTT.

The V and J genes are TRBV2 and TRBJ2-2; D is perhaps TRBD1 (6 bases). There are 16 residues in the CDR3. Deletions cut 4 bases from V and 0 bases from J, with 12 bases between. Germline V lookup: CDR1 SNHLY, CDR2 FYNNEI. In nucleotides, the CDR3 is TGTGCCAGCAGTGGTTTAGAGGGGGCGAACACCGGGGAGCTGTTTTTT. Translation: CASSGLEGANTGELFF.

The rearrangement uses TRBV28 and TRBJ1-1; D gene uncertain. Trimming left V 4 bases short and J 7 bases short, with 4 bases between. This CDR3 spans 10 amino acids. Germline values: CDR1 MDHEN, CDR2 SYDVKM. The DNA for the CDR3 is TGTGCCAGCAGTTCAGATGAAGCTTTCTTT. This codes for CASSSDEAFF.

J is TRBJ2-5 and V is TRBV5-1; 7 nucleotides line up with TRBD2. J was trimmed by 5 bases and V by 3 bases; bases with no gene match: 13. Germline V CDR1 and CDR2: SGHRS, YFSETQ. The CDR3 has 16 residues. Written as DNA, the CDR3 is TGCGCCAGCAGCTGGCACTCGCGGGAGCCGGGGGAGACCCAGTACTTC. It specifies CASSWHSREPGETQYF.

J is TRBJ2-7 and V is TRBV6-5; TRBD1 matches at 7 bases. The junction had 7 bases not matched to a gene; V was cut back by 6 bases and J by 2 bases. CDR3 length: 14 residues. CDR1 is MNHEY, CDR2 SVGAGI, per germline. CDR3 residues: CASRTDRAAYEQYF. In nucleotides, the CDR3 is TGTGCCAGCAGGACTGACAGGGCTGCCTACGAGCAGTACTTC.

This chain connects TRBV10-3 to TRBJ1-4, with a tentative D call TRBD1 (5 bases). The CDR3 extends over 14 amino acids. V lost 7 bases and J lost 5, with 14 bases in between. Germline V gene lookup returns CDR1 ENHRY and CDR2 SYGVKD. CDR3 protein: CAIKDGDWNEKLFF. CDR3 in DNA: TGTGCCATCAAGGACGGGGACTGGAATGAAAAACTGTTTTTT.

V is TRBV28 and J is TRBJ1-5; no clear D gene. CDR3 length equals 16 residues. The germline gives CDR1 MDHEN, CDR2 SYDVKM. V lost 6 bases and J lost 2, with 17 bases in between. The CDR3 sequence: CASSSGEGRGNQPQHF. In nucleotides, the CDR3 is TGTGCCAGCAGCTCCGGGGAGGGAAGGGGCAATCAGCCCCAGCATTTT.

V and J are TRBV10-2 and TRBJ1-5, with unresolved D. The length of the CDR3 is 15 residues. CDR1 WSHSY and CDR2 SAAADI come from the germline V gene. V lost 3 bases, J lost 9 bases, and 18 bases lay in between. The CDR3 nucleotides read TGCGCCAGCAGTGACGTCTCTATTCTAGGAGGGCCCCAGCATTTT. It yields the protein CASSDVSILGGPQHF.

The chain joins TRBV5-1 to TRBJ2-1, with D perhaps TRBD1 (6 bases). Germline values: CDR1 SGHRS, CDR2 YFSETQ. V was clipped by 4 bases and J by 5 bases, with 16 bases between them. The CDR3 spans 15 residues. The CDR3 sequence: CASSVTGIGNNEQFF. CDR3 nucleotide sequence: TGCGCCAGCAGCGTGACAGGAATAGGTAACAATGAGCAGTTCTTC.

This chain uses TRBV19 with TRBJ1-4, with 8 bases that match TRBD1. V was clipped by 6 bases and J by 1 base; unmatched bases: 4. Looked up from germline, CDR1 is LNHDA and CDR2 is SQIVND (reference sequence). The CDR3 covers 15 residues. CDR3 region: CASRGQGITNEKLFF. CDR3 coding DNA: TGTGCCAGTAGAGGACAGGGCATAACTAATGAAAAACTGTTTTTT.

In DNA, the CDR3 is TGTGCCAGCAGCCCCGGACTAGCGGGAGGGGGGGTAGAGACCCAGTACTTC. This translates into CASSPGLAGGGVETQYF. The rearrangement links TRBV7-3 to TRBJ2-5, with 15 bases identical to TRBD2. With 5 bases clipped from V and 4 bases from J, the junction kept 8 bases outside the gene matches. Germline V gives CDR1 SGHTA, CDR2 FQGTGA. The CDR3 covers 17 residues.

There are a few counts of this clone. The chain uses TRBV7-9 and TRBJ2-2; TRBD1 agrees at 10 bases. There are 16 residues in the CDR3. Unmatched junction bases numbered 11, after V lost 6 bases and J lost 7 bases. CDR1 is SEHNR and CDR2 is FQNEAQ in the germline V gene (reference sequence). CDR3 bases: TGTGCCAGCAGTCGATCCGGGACAGGGGATTTCGGGGAGCTGTTTTTT. It codes for CASSRSGTGDFGELFF.

V is TRBV27 and J is TRBJ1-1; 7 bases align to TRBD1. The CDR3 extends over 13 amino acids. Per germline, CDR1 MNHEY and CDR2 SMNVEV (reference sequence). V was clipped by 3 bases and J by 10 bases; unmatched bases: 8. CDR3 sequence: CASSLTGIEAAFF. The CDR3 coding sequence is TGTGCCAGCAGTTTGACAGGGATAGAGGCAGCTTTCTTT.

This chain joins TRBV7-8 and TRBJ1-3; possible D gene TRBD1, 6 bases. Germline V gene lookup returns CDR1 SGHVS and CDR2 FQNEAQ. This CDR3 region has 16 residues. Trimming removed 5 bases from V and 0 bases from J, with 14 bases in between. CDR3 DNA sequence: TGTGCCAGCAGCCGAACAGGGTCCCACTCTGGAAACACCATATATTTT. It codes for CASSRTGSHSGNTIYF.

In this sample, this clone turned up once. The genes are TRBV6-5 and TRBJ2-1; 10 bases map to TRBD2. Germline-derived CDR1 and CDR2 are MNHEY and SVGAGI. Unmatched junction bases numbered 12, after V lost 4 bases and J lost 12 bases. This CDR3 spans 15 amino acids. The CDR3 sequence: CASSSLAGVMSRQFF. The DNA of the CDR3 is TGTGCCAGCAGTTCGCTAGCGGGGGTAATGAGTCGGCAGTTCTTC.

The chain carries TRBV12-3 or TRBV12-4 and TRBJ1-1; the D is unclear. The CDR3 runs 13 residues. The V gene lost 5 bases and the J gene lost 5 bases, with 12 bases spanning the gap. The CDR3 protein is CASSLQDRTEAFF. Written as DNA, the CDR3 is TGTGCCAGCAGTCTCCAGGATCGAACTGAAGCTTTCTTT.

This clone was observed a few times. The V gene is TRBV19, the J gene TRBJ1-5; the match to TRBD1 covers 8 bases. V trimming: 7 bases; J trimming: 6 bases; junction bases outside the gene matches: 8. In germline, CDR1 is LNHDA, CDR2 SQIVND (reference sequence). The CDR3 consists of 14 residues. The CDR3 coding sequence is TGTGCCAGTAACCTTGACAGGGGTGGTCAGCCCCAGCATTTT. Translating it yields CASNLDRGGQPQHF. Variable domain in full (rest from reference TRBV19 and TRBJ1-5): DGGITQSPKYLFRKEGQNVTLSCEQNLNHDAMYWYRQDPGQGLRLIYYSQIVNDFQKGDIAEGYSVSREKKESFPLTVTSAQKNPTAFYLCASNLDRGGQPQHFGDGTRLSIL.

The chain combines TRBV12-2 with TRBJ2-1; the table gives TRBD2 as D, unverified against the DNA. TRBV12-2 counts as a pseudogene. The CDR3 has 17 residues. The CDR3 protein is CASRWGLAGGHYNEQFF. The CDR3 DNA reads as TGTGCAAGTCGCTGGGGACTAGCGGGAGGCCACTACAATGAGCAGTTCTTC.

This rearrangement joins TRBV28 to TRBJ1-4; D uncertain. This CDR3 is 13 amino acids long. Per germline, CDR1 MDHEN and CDR2 SYDVKM. The ends were cut back, 6 bases at V and 6 bases at J, with 11 bases in the middle. Written as DNA, the CDR3 is TGTGCCAGCAGCCCCGGCGGGGATGAAAAACTGTTTTTT. Translation gives CASSPGGDEKLFF.

The rearrangement uses TRBV18 and TRBJ1-1; TRBD1 is a possible D gene (5 bases). CDR3 length equals 14 residues. V was shortened by 3 bases and J by 2 bases, with 10 bases between the two germline ends. Germline assignment: CDR1 KGHSH and CDR2 LQKENI. This CDR3 reads CASSPRGSNTEAFF. As DNA, the CDR3 is TGTGCCAGCTCACCCCGGGGGAGTAACACTGAAGCTTTCTTT.